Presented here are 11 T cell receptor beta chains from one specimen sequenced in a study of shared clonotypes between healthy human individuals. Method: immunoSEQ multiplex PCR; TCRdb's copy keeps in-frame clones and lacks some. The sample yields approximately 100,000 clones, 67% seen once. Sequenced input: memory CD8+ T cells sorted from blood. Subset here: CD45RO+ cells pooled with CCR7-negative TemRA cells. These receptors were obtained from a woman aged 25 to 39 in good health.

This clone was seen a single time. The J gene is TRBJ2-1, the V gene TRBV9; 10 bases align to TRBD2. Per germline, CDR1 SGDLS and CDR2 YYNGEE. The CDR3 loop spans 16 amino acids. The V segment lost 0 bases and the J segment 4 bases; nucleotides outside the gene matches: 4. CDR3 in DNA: TGTGCCAGCAGCGTAGTAGTAGCGGGAGGTTACAATGAGCAGTTCTTC. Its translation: CASSVVVAGGYNEQFF.

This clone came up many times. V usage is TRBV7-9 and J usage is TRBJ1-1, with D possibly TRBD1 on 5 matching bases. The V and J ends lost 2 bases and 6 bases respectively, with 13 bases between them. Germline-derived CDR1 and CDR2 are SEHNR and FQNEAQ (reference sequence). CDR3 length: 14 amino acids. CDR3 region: CASSLPRGGSEAFF. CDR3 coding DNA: TGTGCCAGCAGCTTACCCCGGGGCGGGTCTGAAGCTTTCTTT.

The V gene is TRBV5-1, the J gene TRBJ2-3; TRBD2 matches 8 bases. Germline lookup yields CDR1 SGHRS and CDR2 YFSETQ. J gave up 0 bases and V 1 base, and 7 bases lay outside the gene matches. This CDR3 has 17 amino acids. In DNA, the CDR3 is TGCGCCAGCAGCTTGCCACTAGCGGACGCTAGCACAGATACGCAGTATTTT. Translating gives CASSLPLADASTDTQYF.

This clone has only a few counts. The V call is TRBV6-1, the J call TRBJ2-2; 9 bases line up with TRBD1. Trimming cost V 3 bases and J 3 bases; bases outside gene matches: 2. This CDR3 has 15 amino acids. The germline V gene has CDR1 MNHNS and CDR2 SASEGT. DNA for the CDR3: TGTGCCAGCAGTGACGGGGACAGGGACACCGGGGAGCTGTTTTTT. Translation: CASSDGDRDTGELFF.

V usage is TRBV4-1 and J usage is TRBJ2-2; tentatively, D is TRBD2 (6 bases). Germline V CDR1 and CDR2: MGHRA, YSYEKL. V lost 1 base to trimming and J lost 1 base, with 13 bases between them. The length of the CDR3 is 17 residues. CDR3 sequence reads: CASSQVSLAVNTGELFF. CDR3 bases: TGCGCCAGCAGCCAAGTCTCATTAGCGGTGAACACCGGGGAGCTGTTTTTT.

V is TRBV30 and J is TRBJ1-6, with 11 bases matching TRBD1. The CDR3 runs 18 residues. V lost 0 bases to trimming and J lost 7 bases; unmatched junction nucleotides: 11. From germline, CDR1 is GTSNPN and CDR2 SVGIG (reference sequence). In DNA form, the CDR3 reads TGTGCCTGGAGTGTTATTGGGACAGGGGGAAGAAGGAATTCACCCCTCCACTTT. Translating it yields CAWSVIGTGGRRNSPLHF.

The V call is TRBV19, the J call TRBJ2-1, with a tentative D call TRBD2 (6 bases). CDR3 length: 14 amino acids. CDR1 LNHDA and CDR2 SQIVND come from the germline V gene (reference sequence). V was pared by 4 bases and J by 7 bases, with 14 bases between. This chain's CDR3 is CASSNPSGVNEQFF. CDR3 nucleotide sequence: TGTGCCAGTAGTAATCCCTCGGGGGTGAATGAGCAGTTCTTC.

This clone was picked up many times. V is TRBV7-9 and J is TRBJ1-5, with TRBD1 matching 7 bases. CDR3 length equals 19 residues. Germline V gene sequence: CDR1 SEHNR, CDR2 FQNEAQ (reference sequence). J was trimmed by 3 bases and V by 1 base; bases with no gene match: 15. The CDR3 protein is CASSLVYGRPQGVNQPQHF. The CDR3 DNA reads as TGTGCCAGCAGCTTAGTATATGGCCGACCCCAGGGGGTCAATCAGCCCCAGCATTTT.

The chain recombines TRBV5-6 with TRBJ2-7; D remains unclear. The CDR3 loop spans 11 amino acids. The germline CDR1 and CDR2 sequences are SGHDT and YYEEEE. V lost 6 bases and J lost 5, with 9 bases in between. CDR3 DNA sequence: TGTGCCAGCATCCTTGGGGACGAGCAGTACTTC. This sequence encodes CASILGDEQYF.

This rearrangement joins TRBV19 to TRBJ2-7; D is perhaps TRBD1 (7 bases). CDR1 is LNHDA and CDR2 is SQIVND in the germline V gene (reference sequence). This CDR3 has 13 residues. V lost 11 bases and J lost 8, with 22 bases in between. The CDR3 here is CAGGPRGRPKQYF. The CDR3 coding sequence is TGTGCCGGGGGGCCTAGGGGGCGTCCAAAGCAGTACTTC. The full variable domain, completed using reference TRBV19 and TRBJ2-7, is DGGITQSPKYLFRKEGQNVTLSCEQNLNHDAMYWYRQDPGQGLRLIYYSQIVNDFQKGDIAEGYSVSREKKESFPLTVTSAQKNPTAFYLCAGGPRGRPKQYFGPGTRLTVT.

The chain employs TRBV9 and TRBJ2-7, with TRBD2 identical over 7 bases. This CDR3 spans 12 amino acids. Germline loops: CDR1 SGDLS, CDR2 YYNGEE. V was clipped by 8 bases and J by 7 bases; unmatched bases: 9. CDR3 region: CASGTNPWEQYF. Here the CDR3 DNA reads TGTGCCAGTGGGACTAATCCTTGGGAGCAGTACTTC.